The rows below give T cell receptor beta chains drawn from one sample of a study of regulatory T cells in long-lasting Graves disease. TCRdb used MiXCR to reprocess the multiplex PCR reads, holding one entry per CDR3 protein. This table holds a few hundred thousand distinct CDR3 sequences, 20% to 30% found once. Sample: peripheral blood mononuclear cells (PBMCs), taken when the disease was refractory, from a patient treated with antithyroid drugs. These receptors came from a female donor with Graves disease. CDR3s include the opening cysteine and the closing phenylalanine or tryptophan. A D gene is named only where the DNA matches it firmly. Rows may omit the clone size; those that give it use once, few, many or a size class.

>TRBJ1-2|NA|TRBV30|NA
CACRDSGYTF
TGTGCCTGCCGGGACTCTGGCTACACCTTC
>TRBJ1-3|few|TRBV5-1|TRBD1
CASSRTGIFSGNTIYF
TGCGCCAGCAGCCGGACAGGGATCTTCTCTGGAAACACCATATATTTT
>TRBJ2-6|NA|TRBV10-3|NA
CAISEYGSGANVLTF
TGTGCCATCAGTGAGTACGGCTCTGGGGCCAACGTCCTGACTTTC
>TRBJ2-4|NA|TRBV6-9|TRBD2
CASSYANPGTSGSNIQYF
TGTGCCAGCAGTTACGCGAATCCCGGGACTAGCGGGAGTAACATTCAGTACTTC
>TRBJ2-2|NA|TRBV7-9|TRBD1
CARWTGATGELFF
TGTGCCAGATGGACAGGGGCCACCGGGGAGCTGTTTTTT
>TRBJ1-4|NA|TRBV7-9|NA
CASSRTQGRLFF
TGTGCCAGCAGCCGCACCCAGGGGAGACTGTTTTTT
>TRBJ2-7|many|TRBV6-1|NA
CASTQAANEQYF
TGTGCCAGCACGCAGGCCGCCAACGAGCAGTACTTC
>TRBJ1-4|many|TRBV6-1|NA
CASSESAANEKLFF
TGTGCCAGCAGTGAATCCGCAGCTAATGAAAAACTGTTTTTT
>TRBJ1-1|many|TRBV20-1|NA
CSALKNTEAFF
TGCAGTGCTCTAAAGAACACTGAAGCTTTCTTT
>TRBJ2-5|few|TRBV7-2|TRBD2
CASSFGLAGGPETQYF
TGTGCCAGCAGCTTCGGACTAGCGGGAGGGCCGGAGACCCAGTACTTC
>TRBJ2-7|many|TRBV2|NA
CASTISESRWGEGYEQYF
TGTGCCAGCACCATTAGTGAAAGTAGGTGGGGGGAAGGCTACGAGCAGTACTTC
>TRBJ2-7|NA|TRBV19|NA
CASSFRGVSEQYF
TGTGCCAGTAGTTTTAGGGGCGTCTCGGAGCAGTACTTC
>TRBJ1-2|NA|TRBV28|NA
CASSQTVLGYTF
TGTGCCAGCAGCCAAACGGTATTGGGCTACACCTTC
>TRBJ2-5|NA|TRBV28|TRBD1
CASSFWTGGFQETQYF
TGTGCCAGCAGTTTCTGGACAGGGGGTTTCCAAGAGACCCAGTACTTC
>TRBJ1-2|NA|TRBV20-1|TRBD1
CSALGTGASWGYTF
TGCAGTGCCCTGGGGACAGGGGCGTCTTGGGGCTACACCTTC
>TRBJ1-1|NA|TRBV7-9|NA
CASSLAPGGDTEAFF
TGTGCCAGCAGCTTAGCTCCGGGAGGGGACACTGAAGCTTTCTTT
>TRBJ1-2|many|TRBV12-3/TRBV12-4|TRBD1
CASSGWGQGANGYTF
TGTGCCAGCTCCGGATGGGGACAGGGGGCCAATGGCTACACCTTC
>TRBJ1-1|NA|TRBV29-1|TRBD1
CSVKDRVVTEAFF
TGCAGCGTTAAGGACAGGGTAGTCACTGAAGCTTTCTTT
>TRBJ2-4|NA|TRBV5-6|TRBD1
CASSQGQDNKNIQYF
TGTGCCAGCAGCCAAGGACAGGACAACAAAAACATTCAGTACTTC
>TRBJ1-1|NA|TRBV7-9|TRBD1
CATRQGAVSTEAFF
TGTGCCACCCGACAGGGGGCTGTGAGCACTGAAGCTTTCTTT
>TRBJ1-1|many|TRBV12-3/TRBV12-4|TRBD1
CASSLWTGGLRNTEAFF
TGTGCCAGCAGTCTTTGGACAGGGGGCTTGCGGAACACTGAAGCTTTCTTT
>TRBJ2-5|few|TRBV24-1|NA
CATSDRETQYF
TGTGCCACCAGTGATCGGGAGACCCAGTACTTC
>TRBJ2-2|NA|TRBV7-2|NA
CASSFSESNTGELFF
TGTGCCAGCAGCTTTAGCGAATCCAACACCGGGGAGCTGTTTTTT
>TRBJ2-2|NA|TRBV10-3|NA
CASKQGNTGELFF
TGTGCCAGTAAGCAGGGGAACACCGGGGAGCTGTTTTTT
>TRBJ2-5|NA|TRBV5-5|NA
CASSLFGGGQVEAQYF
TGTGCCAGCAGCTTGTTTGGAGGGGGCCAGGTAGAGGCCCAGTACTTC
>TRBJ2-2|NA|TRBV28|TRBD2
CASSLALAGPPGELFF
TGTGCCAGCAGTTTGGCGCTAGCGGGCCCACCGGGGGAGCTGTTTTTT
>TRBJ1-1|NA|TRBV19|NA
CASSTQLMNTEAFF
TGTGCCAGTAGTACCCAACTTATGAACACTGAAGCTTTCTTT
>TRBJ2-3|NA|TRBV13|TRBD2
CASSFSSGSTDTQYF
TGTGCCAGCAGCTTTAGTAGCGGGAGCACAGATACGCAGTATTTT
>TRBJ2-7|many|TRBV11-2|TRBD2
CASSPVGTSGYEQYF
TGTGCCAGCAGCCCAGTGGGGACTAGCGGCTACGAGCAGTACTTC
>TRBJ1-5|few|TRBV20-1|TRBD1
CSARHPGQGAGQPQHF
TGCAGTGCTAGACATCCGGGACAGGGGGCCGGTCAGCCCCAGCATTTT
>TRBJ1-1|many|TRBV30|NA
CAWSFTGESQAFF
TGTGCCTGGAGTTTCACGGGAGAAAGTCAAGCTTTCTTT
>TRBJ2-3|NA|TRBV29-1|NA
CSGVQGGGGTDTQYF
TGCAGCGGTGTACAGGGTGGGGGCGGCACAGATACGCAGTATTTT
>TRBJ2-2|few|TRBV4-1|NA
CASSQDGGGELFF
TGCGCCAGCAGCCAAGACGGGGGCGGGGAGCTGTTTTTT
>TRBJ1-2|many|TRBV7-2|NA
CASSFPGYGYTF
TGTGCCAGCAGCTTCCCGGGCTATGGCTACACCTTC
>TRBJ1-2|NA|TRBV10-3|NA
CAISEKSGGHGNGYTF
TGTGCCATCAGTGAGAAGTCTGGGGGTCATGGAAATGGCTACACCTTC
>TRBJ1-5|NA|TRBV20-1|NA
CSATDPFKRGPQHF
TGCAGTGCTACTGACCCCTTTAAACGCGGACCCCAGCATTTT
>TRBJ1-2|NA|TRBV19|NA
CASSQSGRQNYGYTF
TGTGCCAGTAGCCAATCGGGGCGGCAAAACTATGGCTACACCTTC
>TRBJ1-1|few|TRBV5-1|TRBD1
CASSSGQGRFTEAFF
TGCGCCAGCAGCAGCGGACAGGGGAGGTTCACTGAAGCTTTCTTT
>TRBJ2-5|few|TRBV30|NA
CAYETWEDQETQYF
TGTGCCTACGAGACGTGGGAGGACCAAGAGACCCAGTACTTC
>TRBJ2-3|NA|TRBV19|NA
CASSTGLSDTQYF
TGTGCCAGTAGTACAGGACTGTCAGATACGCAGTATTTT
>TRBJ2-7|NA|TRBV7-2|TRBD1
CASSLGDRVYDNEQYF
TGTGCCAGCAGCTTAGGTGACAGGGTTTACGATAACGAGCAGTACTTC
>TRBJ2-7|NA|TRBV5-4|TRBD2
CASRPSGTSGEGSYEQYF
TGTGCCAGCAGACCATCTGGGACTAGCGGGGAGGGATCCTACGAGCAGTACTTC
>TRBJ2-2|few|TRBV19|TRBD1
CASSIGGQGAGELFF
TGTGCCAGTAGTATAGGAGGACAGGGTGCCGGGGAGCTGTTTTTT
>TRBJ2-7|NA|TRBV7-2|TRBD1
CASSKTGPMTYEQYF
TGTGCCAGCAGCAAGACAGGGCCGATGACCTACGAGCAGTACTTC
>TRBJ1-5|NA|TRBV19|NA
CASSAGQQLNQPQHF
TGTGCCAGTAGTGCCGGGCAGCAGCTTAATCAGCCCCAGCATTTT
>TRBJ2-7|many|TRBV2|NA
CASSELEAGMAQYF
TGTGCCAGCAGTGAGTTAGAGGCGGGTATGGCGCAGTACTTC
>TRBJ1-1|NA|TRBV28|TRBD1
CASNERGPTEAFF
TGTGCCAGCAACGAGAGGGGGCCCACTGAAGCTTTCTTT
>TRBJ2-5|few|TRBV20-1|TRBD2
CSARTSGSLTQYF
TGCAGTGCCCGGACTAGCGGGAGCCTTACCCAGTACTTC
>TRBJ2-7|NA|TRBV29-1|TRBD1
CSVTEAGGLLDEQYF
TGCAGCGTAACTGAGGCAGGGGGCTTATTGGACGAGCAGTACTTC
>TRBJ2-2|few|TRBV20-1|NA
CSARNSGSSSSGELFF
TGCAGTGCTAGGAACTCAGGTAGCAGTAGTTCCGGGGAGCTGTTTTTT
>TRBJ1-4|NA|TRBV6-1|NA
CASKEGWTDYEKLFF
TGTGCCAGCAAAGAAGGTTGGACAGATTATGAAAAACTGTTTTTT